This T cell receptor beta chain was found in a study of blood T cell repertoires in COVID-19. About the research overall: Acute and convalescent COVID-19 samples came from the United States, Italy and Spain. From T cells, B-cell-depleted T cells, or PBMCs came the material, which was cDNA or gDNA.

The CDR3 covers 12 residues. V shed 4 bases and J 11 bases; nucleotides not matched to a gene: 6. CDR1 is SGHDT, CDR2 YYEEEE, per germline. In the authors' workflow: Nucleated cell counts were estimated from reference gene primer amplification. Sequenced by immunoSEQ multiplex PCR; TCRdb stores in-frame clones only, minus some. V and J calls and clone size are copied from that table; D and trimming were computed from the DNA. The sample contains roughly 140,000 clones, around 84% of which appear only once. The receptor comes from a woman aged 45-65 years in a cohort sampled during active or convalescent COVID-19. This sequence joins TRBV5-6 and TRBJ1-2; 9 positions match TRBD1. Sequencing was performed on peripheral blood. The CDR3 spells CASSLPDRGYTF. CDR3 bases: TGTGCCAGCAGCCTACCCGACAGGGGGTACACCTTC.